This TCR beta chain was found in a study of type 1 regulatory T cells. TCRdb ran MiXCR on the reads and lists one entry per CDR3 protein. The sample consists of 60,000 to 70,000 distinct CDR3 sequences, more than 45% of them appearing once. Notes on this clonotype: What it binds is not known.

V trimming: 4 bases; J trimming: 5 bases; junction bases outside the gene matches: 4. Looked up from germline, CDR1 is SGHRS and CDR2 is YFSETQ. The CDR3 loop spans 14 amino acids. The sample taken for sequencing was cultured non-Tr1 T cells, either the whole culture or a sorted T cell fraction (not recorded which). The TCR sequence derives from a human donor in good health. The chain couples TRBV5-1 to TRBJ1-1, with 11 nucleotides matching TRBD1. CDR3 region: CASSADRGQTEAFF. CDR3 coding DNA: TGCGCCAGCAGCGCGGACAGGGGGCAAACTGAAGCTTTCTTT.